This T cell receptor (beta chain) was obtained from a study of cytomegalovirus exposure and HLA in healthy donors. At the level of the study: Drawn from HLA-typed donors, approximately 85 million unique TCRs were held in an early data release.

Regarding the study as a whole: Immune exposure information comprised only CMV serostatus.

Researchers ran the PCR with 60 Vbeta and 13 Jbeta primers. Using immunoSEQ multiplex PCR, the repertoire was profiled, and TCRdb retains in-frame clones only, with some absent. In the table there are about 150,000 clones, approximately 70% of which are singletons. Concerning this clone itself: Its antigen is as yet unknown.

The CDR3 has 11 amino acids. Trimming pared 4 bases from V and 2 bases from J, leaving 2 bases between. Germline assignment: CDR1 MNHNY and CDR2 SVGAGI (reference sequence). The TCR comes from a woman in her sixties in good health and CMV-seropositive. J is TRBJ2-5 and V is TRBV6-6; D remains unclear. The sample consisted of PBMCs. The CDR3 DNA follows: TGTGCCAGCAGTTCTCAAGAGACCCAGTACTTC. This encodes CASSSQETQYF.